The T cell receptor beta chain described here comes from a study of blood T cell repertoires in COVID-19. Study-level background: Samples of COVID-19 (acute and convalescent) were obtained from the United States, Italy and Spain.

Some clones are missing from TCRdb's copy, which holds only in-frame ones; the method was immunoSEQ multiplex PCR. The repertoire holds about 260,000 clones, about nine tenths seen once, with over 4% in the top ten. CDR1 and CDR2 from the germline V gene are SGHVS and FQNEAQ. With 5 bases removed from V and 5 bases from J, the gap between germline ends came to 18 bases. The CDR3 length is 15 residues. V is TRBV7-8 and J is TRBJ1-2; weak D call: TRBD1 (6 bases). This TCR was sampled from a man aged 55 to 70 who had recovered from COVID-19. The sample consisted of peripheral blood. The CDR3 loop reads CASSPGGGLTYGYTF. Written as DNA, the CDR3 is TGTGCCAGCAGCCCGGGAGGGGGATTGACATATGGCTACACCTTC.